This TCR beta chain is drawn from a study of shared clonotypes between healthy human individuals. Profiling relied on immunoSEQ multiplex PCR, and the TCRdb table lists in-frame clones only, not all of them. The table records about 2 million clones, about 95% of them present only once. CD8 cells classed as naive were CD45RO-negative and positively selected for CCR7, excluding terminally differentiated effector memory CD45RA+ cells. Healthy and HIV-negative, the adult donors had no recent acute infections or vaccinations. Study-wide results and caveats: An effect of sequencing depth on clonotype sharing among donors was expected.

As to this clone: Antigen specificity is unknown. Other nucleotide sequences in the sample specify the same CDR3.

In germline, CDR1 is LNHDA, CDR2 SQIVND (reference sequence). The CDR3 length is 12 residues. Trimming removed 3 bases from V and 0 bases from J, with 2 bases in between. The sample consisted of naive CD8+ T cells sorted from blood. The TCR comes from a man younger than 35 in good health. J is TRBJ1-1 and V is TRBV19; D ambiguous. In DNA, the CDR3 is TGTGCCAGTAGTATCGTGAACACTGAAGCTTTCTTT. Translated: CASSIVNTEAFF.